These T cell receptor beta chains were read from a single sample in a study of CD8+ T cells in alopecia areata. Repertoires were generated with immunoSEQ multiplex PCR, while TCRdb's copy carries only in-frame clones and drops some. In the table there are around 190,000 clones, 60% of which are singletons. The sample here was CD4+ T cells sorted from blood, taken at week 24, from a patient treated with tofacitinib. These TCRs come from a human donor with alopecia areata. The CDR3 runs from the conserved cysteine through the conserved F or W. The D gene is left open where the match is weak. The size field is filled for only some rows; it gives once, few, many or a size class.

j_call clone_size v_call d_call cdr3_nt cdr3_aa
TRBJ1-1 - TRBV27 - TGTGCCAGCGGCTTCCTTGACAGGGAAGCTTTCTTT CASGFLDREAFF
TRBJ2-3 - TRBV5-1 TRBD2 TGCGCCAGCAGACCCGGGACTAGCGGGGGCCGGGGTACAGATACGCAGTATTTT CASRPGTSGGRGTDTQYF
TRBJ1-5 - TRBV29-1 TRBD1 TGCAGCGTTACCGACAGGGACGCTCAGCCCCAGCATTTT CSVTDRDAQPQHF
TRBJ2-2 - TRBV9 - TGTGCCAGCAGCGTACGATACCATAACGGGGAGCTGTTTTTT CASSVRYHNGELFF
TRBJ2-5 - TRBV5-1 TRBD2 TGCGCCAGCAGCTTGGCAACTAGCGGGGGGTTACAAGAGACCCAGTACTTC CASSLATSGGLQETQYF
TRBJ2-1 few TRBV7-2 TRBD2 TGTGCCAGCAGCCCCATGGGGGGACTAGCGGGTCCCGAGACGAAGGAGCAGTTCTTC CASSPMGGLAGPETKEQFF
TRBJ1-1 - TRBV29-1 - TGCAGCGTCAGCGGCAGGGCCCAGACTGAAGCTTTCTTT CSVSGRAQTEAFF
TRBJ2-1 - TRBV9 TRBD2 TGTGCCAGCAGCGTAGATCCGGGGGGGCTCATTAGAGATGAGCAGTTCTTC CASSVDPGGLIRDEQFF
TRBJ1-2 - TRBV5-1 TRBD1 TGCGCCAGCAGCTTGGGGGACAGGGAATATGGCTACACCTTC CASSLGDREYGYTF
TRBJ1-5 - TRBV30 TRBD1 TGTGCCTGGGCGGAGGGACAGGGCGGACAGCCCCAGCATTTT CAWAEGQGGQPQHF
TRBJ1-6 - TRBV7-9 TRBD1 TGTGCCAGCAGCTTAGCGCAGGGGGCGGCGTATAATTCACCCCTCCACTTT CASSLAQGAAYNSPLHF
TRBJ2-1 few TRBV7-2 TRBD2 TGTGCCAGCAGCTTCTCACCGACGACTAGCGGGGTATACAATGAGCAGTTCTTC CASSFSPTTSGVYNEQFF
TRBJ1-4 - TRBV4-2 - TGTGCCAGCAGCCAACTCACAATGGAAAAACTGTTTTTT CASSQLTMEKLFF
TRBJ1-5 few TRBV29-1 TRBD1 TGCAGCGTCGGACAGGGAGGTCAGCCCCAGCATTTT CSVGQGGQPQHF
TRBJ1-4 - TRBV19 - TGTGCCAGTTCCATCACACCAACTAATGAAAAACTGTTTTTT CASSITPTNEKLFF
TRBJ2-2 - TRBV4-3 - TGCGCCAGCAGCCAAGAGCTAGGCGGGGAGCTGTTTTTT CASSQELGGELFF
TRBJ2-1 - TRBV30 TRBD1 TGTGCCTGGACGAAGGGGGCTATGGTCACCACGGTCAATGAGCAGTTCTTC CAWTKGAMVTTVNEQFF
TRBJ1-5 - TRBV4-3 TRBD1 TGCGCCAGCAGCCCGGAGACAGGGACAAAACAGCCCCAGCATTTT CASSPETGTKQPQHF
TRBJ2-5 - TRBV9 - TGTGCCAGCAGCGTAGCCCAAGAGACCCAGTACTTC CASSVAQETQYF
TRBJ1-2 - TRBV9 - TGTGCCAGCATGGGGGTCCGTGATGGCTACACCTTC CASMGVRDGYTF
TRBJ2-3 - TRBV29-1 TRBD1 TGCAGCGTGGGACAGGGGACGGCAGATACGCAGTATTTT CSVGQGTADTQYF
TRBJ1-6 - TRBV9 TRBD1 TGTGCCAGCAGCACCGGGACAGGGAATTCACCCCTCCACTTT CASSTGTGNSPLHF
TRBJ2-7 - TRBV25-1 - TGTGCCAGCAGTGACTTAGCTCACGAGCAGTACTTC CASSDLAHEQYF
TRBJ2-2 - TRBV5-1 - TGCGCCAGCAGCGCGAACACCGGGGAGCTGTTTTTT CASSANTGELFF
TRBJ2-5 - TRBV7-9 - TGTGCCAGCAGCTTATTAGCGGCGTACCAAGAGACCCAGTACTTC CASSLLAAYQETQYF
TRBJ2-2 few TRBV30 - TGTGCCTGGAGTGTAGTTCTAGGGAACACCGGGGAGCTGTTTTTT CAWSVVLGNTGELFF
TRBJ1-1 - TRBV5-5 TRBD1 TGTGCCAGCAGGCCCGGGACAGGGCAGAACACTGAAGCTTTCTTT CASRPGTGQNTEAFF
TRBJ2-1 - TRBV5-1 - TGCGCCAGCAGCTTGTCCCCGCTAGCCGAGCAGTTCTTC CASSLSPLAEQFF
TRBJ2-7 few TRBV7-2 - TGTGCCAGCAGCCTTACGTTTCTCGAGCAGTACTTC CASSLTFLEQYF
TRBJ2-5 many TRBV27 - TGTGCCAGCAGTCCCCGGGCCGGAGTGGAGACCCAGTACTTC CASSPRAGVETQYF
TRBJ2-1 few TRBV30 - TGTGCCTGGAGTGCCCTAGGGAATGAGCAGTTCTTC CAWSALGNEQFF
TRBJ2-3 - TRBV29-1 - TGCAGCGTTAACGGGGGAGATACGCAGTATTTT CSVNGGDTQYF
TRBJ2-2 few TRBV29-1 TRBD1 TGCAGCGTTGGGGGACAGGGGTACACCGGGGAGCTGTTTTTT CSVGGQGYTGELFF
TRBJ1-1 - TRBV4-2 TRBD1 TGTGCCAGCAGCCGAGAGGTTTCAGGGGGCTTGAACACTGAAGCTTTCTTT CASSREVSGGLNTEAFF
TRBJ2-7 - TRBV19 - TGTGCCAGTAGTATAGTTTGGGACGGCGCCTACGAGCAGTACTTC CASSIVWDGAYEQYF
TRBJ2-1 - TRBV29-1 TRBD2 TGCAGCGTTGTTCCGGGACTAGCGGTATCAAGCTCCTACAATGAGCAGTTCTTC CSVVPGLAVSSSYNEQFF
TRBJ2-7 - TRBV6-5 - TGTGCCAGCAGAAGACTTTACGAGCAGTACTTC CASRRLYEQYF
TRBJ1-5 - TRBV19 - TGTGCCAGTAGTATCCGGACACCCGAGCCCCGTAATCAGCCCCAGCATTTT CASSIRTPEPRNQPQHF
TRBJ1-4 few TRBV14 - TGTGCCAGCAGCCCCTGGGGGCTAGCCTCCGAAAAACTGTTTTTT CASSPWGLASEKLFF
TRBJ1-1 - TRBV5-6 - TGTGCCAGCAGCTTGGTTACCTTGCAGGATCACACTGAAGCTTTCTTT CASSLVTLQDHTEAFF
TRBJ1-2 - TRBV27 - TGTGCCACTTCCCAGCGGCCTGGGGGTTTTATTTATGAGTCTTCTTACACCTTC CATSQRPGGFIYESSYTF
TRBJ1-6 - TRBV11-2 TRBD1 TGTGCCGTACCAGAGGGACAGGGGAATTCACCCCTCCACTTT CAVPEGQGNSPLHF
TRBJ2-5 - TRBV19 TRBD1 TGTGCCAGTAGTATCACAGGGGGAACAGAGACCCAGTACTTC CASSITGGTETQYF
TRBJ2-5 - TRBV29-1 TRBD2 TGCAGCGTTGAGAATGGGGGGGCCCAGTACTTC CSVENGGAQYF